The 9 T cell receptor beta chains presented below share a single source sample, sequenced in a study of T cells expressing NK-cell markers. TCRdb re-analyzed the 5' RACE reads; it lists each CDR3 protein once, without DNA. The table lists some 190,000 distinct CDR3 sequences. The source material was blood T cells: a sorted CD56 or NKG2C T cell subset, CD4+ or CD8+ T cells, or bulk PBMC T cells (not recorded which). These TCRs come from a man aged 18 to 69 in good health.

The chain joins TRBV28 to TRBJ2-5; the TRBD2 assignment by TCRdb is unverifiable without DNA. Germline V gene lookup returns CDR1 MDHEN and CDR2 SYDVKM. The CDR3 has 15 residues. The CDR3 here is CASSLGSGGQETQYF.

The chain couples TRBV7-9 to TRBJ1-2. The germline CDR1 and CDR2 sequences are SEHNR and FQNEAQ (reference sequence). CDR3 length: 16 residues. CDR3 amino acids: CASSPPALEKNYGYTF.

The chain recombines TRBV12-3 or TRBV12-4 with TRBJ2-3; as DNA is missing, the TRBD1 call by TCRdb cannot be tested. This CDR3 comprises 16 residues. CDR3 in amino acids: CASSLDLGQITDTQYF.

The chain links TRBV6-1 to TRBJ1-1. Germline V gives CDR1 MNHNS, CDR2 SASEGT. The CDR3 runs 13 residues. The CDR3 here is CASQPGRNAEAFF.

The rearrangement uses TRBV5-1 and TRBJ1-2. The CDR3 runs 14 residues. The germline V gene encodes CDR1 SGHRS and CDR2 YFSETQ. CDR3 protein: CASSPDSGFNGYTF.

The chain links TRBV6-1 to TRBJ2-7; the D call of TRBD1 rests on TCRdb alone, since no DNA is present to check it. Germline V gives CDR1 MNHNS, CDR2 SASEGT. The CDR3 is 14 amino acids. The chain's CDR3 is CASRSQGASYEQYF.

The rearrangement uses TRBV6-1 and TRBJ2-5; TCRdb indicates TRBD2, and absent DNA this call remains unverified. Germline CDR1 reads MNHNS; CDR2 reads SASEGT. The length of the CDR3 is 14 residues. The CDR3 is CASSDGLAVETQYF.

The gene calls are TRBV2 and TRBJ2-2; without DNA, the TCRdb call of TRBD1 cannot be checked. CDR1 and CDR2 (germline): SNHLY, FYNNEI. The CDR3 sequence is 15 residues long. CDR3 protein: CASSDRGTGTGELFF.

The chain combines TRBV4-1 with TRBJ1-2; with no DNA, the TCRdb D assignment of TRBD1 cannot be verified. CDR1 is MGHRA and CDR2 is YSYEKL in the germline V gene. The CDR3 is 16 amino acids. CDR3: CASSQDLRDRGFGYTF.